This T cell receptor (beta chain) comes out of a study of blood T cell repertoires in COVID-19. This clone was counted between two and nine times. Profiling relied on immunoSEQ multiplex PCR, and the TCRdb table lists in-frame clones only, not all of them. The sample records more than 250,000 clones, approximately 90% being singletons. Participant reports of clinical history set cohort assignment. The CDR3 totals 14 residues. Germline trimming cut 2 bases from V and 8 bases from J; bases unmatched to any gene: 9. Germline V gives CDR1 SQVTM, CDR2 ANQGSEA. The chain is built from TRBV29-1 and TRBJ1-2; 9 positions match TRBD1. The clonotype originates from a young woman who had recovered from COVID-19. Input material: PBMCs or T cells enriched from blood (not recorded which). This chain's CDR3 is CSVEWIQGAKGYTF. Written as DNA, the CDR3 is TGCAGCGTTGAATGGATACAGGGGGCAAAAGGCTACACCTTC.